This TCR beta chain was captured by sequencing in a study of CD8+ T cells in alopecia areata. Study results and limitations: Scalp sample data also include resident alphabeta T cells from normal skin. Relative to normal scalp, lesional scalp, especially alopecia totalis/universalis, showed higher clonality.

V was pared by 4 bases and J by 1 base, with 4 bases between. The CDR3 sequence is 11 residues long. Germline CDR1 and CDR2: SQVTM and ANQGSEA. In each case, RNA was isolated and then reverse transcribed into cDNA as the sequencing template. Produced via immunoSEQ multiplex PCR; TCRdb's table is partial and in-frame only. The table records 110,000 or so clones, about 61% of them present only once. Sorted populations comprised CD4+ and CD8+ T cells obtained from PBMCs. There are a few counts of this clone. Its specificity is unknown. Other nucleotide sequences in the sample specify the same CDR3. The material sequenced was CD4+ T cells sorted from blood. The V and J genes are TRBV29-1 and TRBJ1-1; D is unclear. This TCR derives from a human donor in good health. As DNA, the CDR3 is TGCAGCGTTGTAGGGAACACTGAAGCTTTCTTT. This encodes CSVVGNTEAFF. Filled out from reference TRBV29-1 and TRBJ1-1, the complete variable domain reads SAVISQKPSRDICQRGTSLTIQCQVDSQVTMMFWYRQQPGQSLTLIATANQGSEATYESGFVIDKFPISRPNLTFSTLTVSNMSPEDSSIYLCSVVGNTEAFFGQGTRLTVV.